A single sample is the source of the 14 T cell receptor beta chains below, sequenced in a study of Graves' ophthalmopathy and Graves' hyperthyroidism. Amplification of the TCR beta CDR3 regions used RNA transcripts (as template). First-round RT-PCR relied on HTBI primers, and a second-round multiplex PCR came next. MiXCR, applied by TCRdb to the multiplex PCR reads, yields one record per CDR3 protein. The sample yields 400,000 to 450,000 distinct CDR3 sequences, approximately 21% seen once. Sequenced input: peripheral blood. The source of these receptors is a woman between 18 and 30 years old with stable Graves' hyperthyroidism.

The CDR3 DNA is TGTGCCAGCAGTGGGCACGAGAACACTGAAGCTTTCTTT. This encodes CASSGHENTEAFF. The V gene is TRBV2, the J gene TRBJ1-1; D gene uncertain. The CDR3 contains 13 residues. Germline V gene sequence: CDR1 SNHLY, CDR2 FYNNEI. The germline V and J ends were trimmed by 4 bases and 1 base, with 7 bases remaining between them.

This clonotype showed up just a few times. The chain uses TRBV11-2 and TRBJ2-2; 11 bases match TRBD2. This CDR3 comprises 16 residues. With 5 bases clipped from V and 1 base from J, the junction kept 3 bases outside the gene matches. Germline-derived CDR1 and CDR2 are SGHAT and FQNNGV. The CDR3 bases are TGTGCCAGCAGCCACGGACTAGCGGGGAACACCGGGGAGCTGTTTTTT. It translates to CASSHGLAGNTGELFF.

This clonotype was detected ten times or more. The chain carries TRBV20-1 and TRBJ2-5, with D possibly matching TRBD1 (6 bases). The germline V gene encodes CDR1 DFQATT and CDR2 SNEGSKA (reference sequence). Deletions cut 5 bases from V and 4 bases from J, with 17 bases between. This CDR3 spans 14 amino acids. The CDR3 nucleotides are TGCAGTGCTGCATTATACAGGGCCGGAGAGACCCAGTACTTC. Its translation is CSAALYRAGETQYF.

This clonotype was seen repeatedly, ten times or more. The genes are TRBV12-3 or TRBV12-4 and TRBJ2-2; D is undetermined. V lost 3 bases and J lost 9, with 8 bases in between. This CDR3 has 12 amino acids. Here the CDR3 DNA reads TGTGCCAGCAGTTTTTTGGGTAGGGAGCTGTTTTTT. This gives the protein CASSFLGRELFF.

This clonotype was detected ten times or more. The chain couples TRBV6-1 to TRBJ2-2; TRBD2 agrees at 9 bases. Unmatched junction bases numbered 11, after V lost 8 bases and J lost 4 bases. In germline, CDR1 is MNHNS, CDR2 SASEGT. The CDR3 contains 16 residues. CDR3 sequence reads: CASLGLGGRATGELFF. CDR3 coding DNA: TGTGCCAGCCTGGGCCTCGGCGGGAGGGCCACCGGGGAGCTGTTTTTT.

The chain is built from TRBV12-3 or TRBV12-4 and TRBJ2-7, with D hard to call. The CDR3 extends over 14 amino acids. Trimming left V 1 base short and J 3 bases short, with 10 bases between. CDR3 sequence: CASSLGRRVYEQYF. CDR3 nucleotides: TGTGCCAGCAGTTTAGGACGAAGAGTCTACGAGCAGTACTTC.

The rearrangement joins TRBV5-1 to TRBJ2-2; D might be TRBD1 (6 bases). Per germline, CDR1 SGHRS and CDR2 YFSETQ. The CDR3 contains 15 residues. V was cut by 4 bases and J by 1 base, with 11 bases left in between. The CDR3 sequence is CASSVGQMNTGELFF. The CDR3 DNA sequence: TGCGCCAGCAGCGTCGGACAGATGAACACCGGGGAGCTGTTTTTT.

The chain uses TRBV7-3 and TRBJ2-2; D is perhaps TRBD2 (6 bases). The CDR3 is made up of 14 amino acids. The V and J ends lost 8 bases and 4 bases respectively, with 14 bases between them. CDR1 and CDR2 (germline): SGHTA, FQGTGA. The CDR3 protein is CASRPGAGTGELFF. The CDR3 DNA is TGTGCCAGCCGCCCGGGAGCGGGCACCGGGGAGCTGTTTTTT.

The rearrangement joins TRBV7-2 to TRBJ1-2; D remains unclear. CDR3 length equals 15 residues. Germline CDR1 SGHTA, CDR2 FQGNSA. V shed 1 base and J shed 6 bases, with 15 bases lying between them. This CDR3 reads CASSLGPEEGDGYTF. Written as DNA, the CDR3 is TGTGCCAGCAGCTTAGGGCCAGAGGAAGGCGATGGCTACACCTTC. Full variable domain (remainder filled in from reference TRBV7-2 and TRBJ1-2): GAGVSQSPSNKVTEKGKDVELRCDPISGHTALYWYRQSLGQGLEFLIYFQGNSAPDKSGLPSDRFSAERTGGSVSTLTIQRTQQEDSAVYLCASSLGPEEGDGYTFGSGTRLTVV.

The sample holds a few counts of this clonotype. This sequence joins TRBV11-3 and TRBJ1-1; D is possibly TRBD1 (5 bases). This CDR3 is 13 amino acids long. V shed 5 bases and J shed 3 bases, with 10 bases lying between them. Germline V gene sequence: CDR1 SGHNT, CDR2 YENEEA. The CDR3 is CASSRGQYTEAFF. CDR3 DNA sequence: TGTGCCAGCAGCCGAGGACAATACACTGAAGCTTTCTTT.

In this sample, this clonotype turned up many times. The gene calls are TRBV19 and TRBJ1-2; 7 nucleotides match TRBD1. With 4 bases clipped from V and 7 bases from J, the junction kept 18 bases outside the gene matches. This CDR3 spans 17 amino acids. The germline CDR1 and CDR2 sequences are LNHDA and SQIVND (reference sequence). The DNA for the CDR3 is TGTGCCAGTAGTACCCGAAGACAGGGCGTAGGGCCCCTTGGCTACACCTTC. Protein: CASSTRRQGVGPLGYTF.

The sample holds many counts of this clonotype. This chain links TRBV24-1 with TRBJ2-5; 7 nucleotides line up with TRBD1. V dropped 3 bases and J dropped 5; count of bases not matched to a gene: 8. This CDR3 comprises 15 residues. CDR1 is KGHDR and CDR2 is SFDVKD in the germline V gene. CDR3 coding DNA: TGTGCCACCAGTGATCCGGGACAGCGGCGGGAGACCCAGTACTTC. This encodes CATSDPGQRRETQYF.

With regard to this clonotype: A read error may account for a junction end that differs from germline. The CDR3: CASCFGTGGANTEAFF. The CDR3 nucleotides read TGTGCTAGTTGTTTCGGGACAGGGGGCGCGAACACTGAAGCTTTCTTT. The chain recombines TRBV12-5 with TRBJ1-1; TRBD1 matches 12 bases. CDR1 and CDR2 from the germline V gene are LGHNT and FRNRAP. The CDR3 is 16 amino acids.

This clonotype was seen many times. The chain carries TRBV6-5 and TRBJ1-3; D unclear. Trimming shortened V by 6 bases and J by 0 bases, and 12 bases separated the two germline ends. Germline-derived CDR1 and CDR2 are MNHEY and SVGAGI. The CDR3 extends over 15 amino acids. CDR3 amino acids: CASSYDGSSGNTIYF. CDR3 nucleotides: TGTGCCAGCAGCTACGACGGGAGCTCTGGAAACACCATATATTTT.